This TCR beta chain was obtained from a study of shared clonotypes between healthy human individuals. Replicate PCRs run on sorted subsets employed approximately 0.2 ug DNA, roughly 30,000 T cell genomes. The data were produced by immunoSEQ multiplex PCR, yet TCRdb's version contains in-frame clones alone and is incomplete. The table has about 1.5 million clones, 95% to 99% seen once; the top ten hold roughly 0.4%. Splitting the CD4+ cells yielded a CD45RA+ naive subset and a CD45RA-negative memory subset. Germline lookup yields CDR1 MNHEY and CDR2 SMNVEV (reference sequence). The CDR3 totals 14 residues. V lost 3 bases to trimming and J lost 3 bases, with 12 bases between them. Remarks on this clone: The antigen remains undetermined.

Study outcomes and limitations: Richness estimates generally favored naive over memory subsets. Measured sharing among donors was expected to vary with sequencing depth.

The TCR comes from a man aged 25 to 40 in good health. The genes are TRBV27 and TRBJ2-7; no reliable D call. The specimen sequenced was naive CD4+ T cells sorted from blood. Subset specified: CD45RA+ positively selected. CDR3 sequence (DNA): TGTGCCAGCAGTTTTTTTCCCATTAACTACGAGCAGTACTTC. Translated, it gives CASSFFPINYEQYF.